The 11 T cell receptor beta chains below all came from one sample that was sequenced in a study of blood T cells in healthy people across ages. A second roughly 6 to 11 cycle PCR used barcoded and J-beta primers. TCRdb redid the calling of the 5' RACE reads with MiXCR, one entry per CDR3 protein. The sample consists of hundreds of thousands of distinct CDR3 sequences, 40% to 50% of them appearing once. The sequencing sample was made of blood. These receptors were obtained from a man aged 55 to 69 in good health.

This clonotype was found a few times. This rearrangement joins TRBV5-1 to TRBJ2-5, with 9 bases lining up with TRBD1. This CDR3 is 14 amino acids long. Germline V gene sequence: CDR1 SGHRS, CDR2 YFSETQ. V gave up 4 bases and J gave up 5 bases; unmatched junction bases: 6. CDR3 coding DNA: TGCGCCAGCAGCGCGGGACAGGGTACGGAGACCCAGTACTTC. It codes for CASSAGQGTETQYF.

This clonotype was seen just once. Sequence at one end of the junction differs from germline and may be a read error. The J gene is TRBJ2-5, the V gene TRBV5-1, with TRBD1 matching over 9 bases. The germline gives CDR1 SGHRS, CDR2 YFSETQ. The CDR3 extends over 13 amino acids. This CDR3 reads CVSSFRTGDDQYF. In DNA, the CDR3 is TGCGTCAGCAGCTTCCGGACAGGGGACGACCAGTACTTC.

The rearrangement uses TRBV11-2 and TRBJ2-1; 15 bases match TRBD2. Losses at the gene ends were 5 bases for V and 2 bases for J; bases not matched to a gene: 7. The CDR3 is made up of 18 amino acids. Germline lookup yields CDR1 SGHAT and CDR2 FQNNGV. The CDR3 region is CASSPRTSGGATYNEQFF. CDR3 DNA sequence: TGTGCCAGCAGCCCCCGGACTAGCGGGGGGGCAACCTACAATGAGCAGTTCTTC.

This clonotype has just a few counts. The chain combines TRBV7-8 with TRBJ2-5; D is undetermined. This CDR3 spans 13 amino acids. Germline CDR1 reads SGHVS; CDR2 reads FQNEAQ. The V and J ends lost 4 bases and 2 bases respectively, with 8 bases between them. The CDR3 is CASSSNLQETQYF. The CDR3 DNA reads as TGTGCCAGCAGCTCGAATTTACAAGAGACCCAGTACTTC.

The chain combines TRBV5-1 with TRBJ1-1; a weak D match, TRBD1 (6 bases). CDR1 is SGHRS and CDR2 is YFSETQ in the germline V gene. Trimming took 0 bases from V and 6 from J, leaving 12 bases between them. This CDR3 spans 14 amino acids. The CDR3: CASSLDRASAEAFF. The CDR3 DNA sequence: TGCGCCAGCAGCTTGGACAGGGCGTCGGCTGAAGCTTTCTTT.

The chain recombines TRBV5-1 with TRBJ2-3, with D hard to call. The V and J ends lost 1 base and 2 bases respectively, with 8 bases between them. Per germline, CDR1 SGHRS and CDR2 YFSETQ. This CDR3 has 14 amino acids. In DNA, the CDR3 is TGCGCCAGCAGCTTGTTTTACCCCACAGATACGCAGTATTTT. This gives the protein CASSLFYPTDTQYF.

The CDR3 sequence: CASSERGGTIFYEQYF. The CDR3 DNA reads as TGTGCCAGCAGTGAACGTGGCGGGACTATTTTCTACGAGCAGTACTTC. This chain uses TRBV6-1 with TRBJ2-7; 7 bases map to TRBD2. The CDR3 is 16 residues long. The V gene end was trimmed by 2 bases and the J gene end by 3 bases; junction bases not matched to a gene: 10. Looked up from germline, CDR1 is MNHNS and CDR2 is SASEGT.

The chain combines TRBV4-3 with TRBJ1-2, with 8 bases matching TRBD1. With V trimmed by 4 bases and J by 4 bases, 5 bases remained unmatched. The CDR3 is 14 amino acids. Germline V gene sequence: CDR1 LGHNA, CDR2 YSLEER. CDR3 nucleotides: TGCGCCAGCAGCCTAGATCAGGGGGCCTATGGCTACACCTTC. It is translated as CASSLDQGAYGYTF.

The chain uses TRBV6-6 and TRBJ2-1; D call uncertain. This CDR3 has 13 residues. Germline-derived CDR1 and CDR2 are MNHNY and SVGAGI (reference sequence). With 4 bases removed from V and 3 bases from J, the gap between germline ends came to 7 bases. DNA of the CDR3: TGTGCCAGCAGTTGGGGAAACTACAATGAGCAGTTCTTC. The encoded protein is CASSWGNYNEQFF.

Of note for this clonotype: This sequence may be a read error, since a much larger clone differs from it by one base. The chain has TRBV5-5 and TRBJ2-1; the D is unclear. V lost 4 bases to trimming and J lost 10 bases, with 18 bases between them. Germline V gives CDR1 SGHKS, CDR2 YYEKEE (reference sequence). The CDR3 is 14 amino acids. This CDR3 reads CASSPLGSGYEQFF. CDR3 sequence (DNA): TGTGCCAGCAGCCCCTTGGGATCGGGCTACGAGCAGTTCTTC.

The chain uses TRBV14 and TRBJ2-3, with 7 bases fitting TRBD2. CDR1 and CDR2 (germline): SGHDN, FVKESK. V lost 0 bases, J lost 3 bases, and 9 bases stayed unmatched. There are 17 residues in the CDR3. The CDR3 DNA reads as TGTGCCAGCAGCCAAGACTTCGGACTAGTTGGAACAGATACGCAGTATTTT. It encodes CASSQDFGLVGTDTQYF.